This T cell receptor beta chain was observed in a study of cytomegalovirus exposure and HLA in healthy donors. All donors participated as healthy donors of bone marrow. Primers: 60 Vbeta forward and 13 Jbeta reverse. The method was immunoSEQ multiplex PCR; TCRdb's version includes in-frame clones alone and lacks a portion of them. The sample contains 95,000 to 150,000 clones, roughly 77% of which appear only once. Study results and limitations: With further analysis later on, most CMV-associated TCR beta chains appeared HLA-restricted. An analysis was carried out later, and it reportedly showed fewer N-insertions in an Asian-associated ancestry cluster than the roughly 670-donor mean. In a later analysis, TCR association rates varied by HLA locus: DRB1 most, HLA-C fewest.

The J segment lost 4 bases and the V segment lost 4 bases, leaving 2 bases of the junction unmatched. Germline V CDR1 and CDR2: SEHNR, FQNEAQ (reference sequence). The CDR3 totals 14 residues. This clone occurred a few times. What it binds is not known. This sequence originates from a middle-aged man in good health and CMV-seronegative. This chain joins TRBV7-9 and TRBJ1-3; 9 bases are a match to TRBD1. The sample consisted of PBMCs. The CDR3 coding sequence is TGTGCCAGCAGCTCGGGACAGGGCGGAAACACCATATATTTT. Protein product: CASSSGQGGNTIYF.